This TCR beta chain was recorded in a study of T-cell reconstitution after alpha-beta-depleted transplantation in children. Study observations and caveats: When one year had passed after transplant, most T-cell counts and diversity came from newly produced T cells. Several hundred graft clones that had expanded were reportedly the source of alpha-beta T cells about two months after transplant. Some patients' high day-60 TCRbeta diversity was traced to surviving recipient T cells and thymic progenitors.

In the case of this clonotype: What it recognizes is unknown.

The V gene's germline CDR1 is MGHDK and CDR2 SYGVNS. With V trimmed by 7 bases and J by 0 bases, 8 bases remained unmatched. The CDR3 has 16 amino acids. It was with unique molecular identifiers that the TCRbeta library was prepared. TCRdb passed the PCR reads through MiXCR, listing each CDR3 protein once. Here the sample spans some 440,000 distinct CDR3 sequences, 16% being singletons. The origin of this receptor is a boy under two years old who had a stem cell transplant for Wiskott-Aldrich syndrome, so the T cells may come from the graft donor. Specimen: PBMCs, mostly from graft donor cells, collected 360 days after TCRalphabeta/CD19-depleted stem cell transplant. The chain employs TRBV25-1 and TRBJ2-1; 8 bases agree with TRBD2. The chain's CDR3 is CASTGGGLASYNEQFF. CDR3 DNA: TGTGCCAGCACCGGGGGGGGACTGGCCTCCTACAATGAGCAGTTCTTC.